The text below deals with one T cell receptor (beta chain). This sample's time point: blood from clinic visit 5 months post-surgery; TSC patient then seizure free. The data originate from a study of brain T cells in children with intractable seizures. V shed 5 bases, J shed 6 bases, and the junction held 9 bases outside the gene matches. The germline V gene encodes CDR1 MNHEY and CDR2 SVGAGI. The CDR3 has 14 residues. Using immunoSEQ multiplex PCR, the repertoire was profiled, and TCRdb retains in-frame clones only, with some absent. The data hold 340,000 or so clones, with more than 85% observed a single time.

V usage is TRBV6-5 and J usage is TRBJ1-1, with 7 nucleotides matching TRBD1. This sequence originates from a boy under two years old with tuberous sclerosis and intractable seizures. The starting material was peripheral blood, obtained approximately 5 months after surgery. Here the CDR3 DNA reads TGTGCCAGCAGTCCGCGGCACAGGGGCTCTGAAGCTTTCTTT. It yields the protein CASSPRHRGSEAFF.